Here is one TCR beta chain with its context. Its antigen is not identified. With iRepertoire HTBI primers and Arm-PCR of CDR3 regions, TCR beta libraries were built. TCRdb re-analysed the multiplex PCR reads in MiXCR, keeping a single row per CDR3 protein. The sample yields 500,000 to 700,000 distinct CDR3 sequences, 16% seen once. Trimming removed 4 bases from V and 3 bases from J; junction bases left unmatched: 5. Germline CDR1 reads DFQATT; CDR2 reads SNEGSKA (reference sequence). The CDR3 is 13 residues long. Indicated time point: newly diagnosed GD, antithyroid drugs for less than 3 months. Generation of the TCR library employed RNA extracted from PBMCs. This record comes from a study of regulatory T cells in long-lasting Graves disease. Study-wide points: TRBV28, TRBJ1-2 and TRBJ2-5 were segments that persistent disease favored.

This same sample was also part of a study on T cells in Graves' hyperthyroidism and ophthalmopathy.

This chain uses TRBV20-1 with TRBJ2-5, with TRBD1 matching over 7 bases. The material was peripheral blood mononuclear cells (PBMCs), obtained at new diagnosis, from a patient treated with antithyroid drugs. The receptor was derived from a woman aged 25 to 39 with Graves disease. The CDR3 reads CSAIRQGKETQYF. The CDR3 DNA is TGCAGTGCTATTCGACAGGGAAAAGAGACCCAGTACTTC.